This entry describes one T cell receptor (beta chain). Its target is not known. The sample is drawn from a study of immune heterogeneity within non-small cell lung tumors. Study-level results: Identical dominant CDR3 beta clonotypes were found repeatedly across the tumor sites of a single patient, and these appeared alongside high-frequency clones that were unique to particular tumor locations.

Germline values: CDR1 MGHDK, CDR2 SYGVNS. This CDR3 is 13 amino acids long. Multiplex PCR relied on 32 V and 13 J primers to amplify TCR beta CDR3. TCRdb re-derived calls from the multiplex PCR reads in MiXCR, one entry per CDR3 protein. The sample has tens of thousands of distinct CDR3 sequences, over 25% seen once. TCRs were amplified from roughly 650 ng gDNA of bulk tumor per sample. Taken during surgery, several biopsies per primary tumor were spaced as far apart as possible within the tumor mass. Curative operations were performed on patients who had untreated, newly diagnosed non-small cell lung cancer.

The sample consisted of lung tumor tissue. The chain uses TRBV25-1 and TRBJ2-1; D gene uncertain. The TCR comes from a middle-aged man with non-small cell lung cancer. Written as DNA, the CDR3 is TGTGCAAGTAAGTGGAATAAAGGCAATGAGCAGTTCTTC. It translates to CASKWNKGNEQFF.